Following are 18 T cell receptor beta chains from one sample sequenced in a study of T cells in Graves' hyperthyroidism and ophthalmopathy. TCR beta CDR3 sequences were amplified from RNA transcripts. A set of HTBI primers served as the primers for a first-round RT-PCR of the TCR CDR3. TCRdb re-called the multiplex PCR reads through MiXCR, storing one row per CDR3 protein. This table holds over 500,000 distinct CDR3 sequences, about 16% found once. The sequenced sample consisted of blood. All receptors come from a young woman with Graves' ophthalmopathy.

This clonotype was observed at least ten times. The chain has TRBV7-2 and TRBJ1-1; D call uncertain. Per the germline V gene, CDR1 is SGHTA and CDR2 is FQGNSA. The CDR3 covers 15 residues. V lost 5 bases to trimming and J lost 1 base, with 14 bases between them. The CDR3 spells CASSRRLDGNTEAFF. CDR3 sequence (DNA): TGTGCCAGCAGCCGACGCTTGGACGGGAACACTGAAGCTTTCTTT. The full variable domain, with the rest looked up from reference TRBV7-2 and TRBJ1-1, is GAGVSQSPSNKVTEKGKDVELRCDPISGHTALYWYRQSLGQGLEFLIYFQGNSAPDKSGLPSDRFSAERTGGSVSTLTIQRTQQEDSAVYLCASSRRLDGNTEAFFGQGTRLTVV.

This chain connects TRBV7-2 to TRBJ1-2, with D perhaps matching TRBD1 (6 bases). The CDR3 contains 14 residues. Germline assignment: CDR1 SGHTA and CDR2 FQGNSA. Between the trimmed V and J ends, which lost 1 base and 7 bases, there was a span of 13 bases. CDR3: CASSLGTVGCGYTF. In DNA form, the CDR3 reads TGTGCCAGCAGCTTAGGGACAGTAGGGTGTGGCTACACCTTC.

In this sample, this clonotype turned up a few times. The J gene is TRBJ2-5, the V gene TRBV6-1; no clear D gene. The CDR3 is 18 residues long. CDR1 and CDR2 from the germline V gene are MNHNS and SASEGT. Trimming pared 6 bases from V and 2 bases from J, leaving 25 bases between. The CDR3 DNA sequence: TGTGCCAGCAGCCCACCATCGACCCATACCAGCCTACAAGAGACCCAGTACTTC. It specifies CASSPPSTHTSLQETQYF.

V and J are TRBV25-1 and TRBJ2-7, with 7 nucleotides matching TRBD2. The CDR3 consists of 12 residues. From germline, CDR1 is MGHDK and CDR2 SYGVNS. The trim removed 8 bases at V and 3 bases at J, leaving 4 bases unmatched. The CDR3 DNA is TGTGCCAGCCGGGACTACCGCTACGAGCAGTACTTC. This gives the protein CASRDYRYEQYF.

This clonotype was seen ten or more times. DNA for the CDR3: TGTGCCAGCAGTTACTCCCCGTCTGGGGGGTCGGCCATACGGCAGTATTTT. Translated, it gives CASSYSPSGGSAIRQYF. The rearrangement links TRBV6-6 to TRBJ2-3; the D gene is possibly TRBD2 (6 bases). V lost 0 bases, J lost 11 bases, and 24 bases lay in between. The germline CDR1 and CDR2 sequences are MNHNY and SVGAGI (reference sequence). The CDR3 covers 17 residues.

The rearrangement uses TRBV7-3 and TRBJ2-7; weak D call: TRBD1 (6 bases). Trimming left V 5 bases short and J 6 bases short, with 14 bases between. This CDR3 region has 13 residues. Germline assignment: CDR1 SGHTA and CDR2 FQGTGA. This CDR3 reads CASSPNSQGEQYF. The CDR3 DNA reads as TGTGCCAGCAGCCCCAACTCACAGGGCGAGCAGTACTTC.

This clonotype was found many times. The rearrangement joins TRBV28 to TRBJ2-1; tentatively, D is TRBD1 or TRBD2 (5 bases each). Germline CDR1 is MDHEN and CDR2 is SYDVKM. The V end lost 8 bases, the J end lost 3 bases, and 14 bases lay between the germline ends. CDR3 length: 14 amino acids. This CDR3 is CASLRGGIYNEQFF. Here the CDR3 DNA reads TGTGCCAGCTTGAGGGGCGGAATCTACAATGAGCAGTTCTTC. The entire variable domain, with the rest obtained from reference TRBV28 and TRBJ2-1, is as follows: DVKVTQSSRYLVKRTGEKVFLECVQDMDHENMFWYRQDPGLGLRLIYFSYDVKMKEKGDIPEGYSVSREKKERFSLILESASTNQTSMYLCASLRGGIYNEQFFGPGTRLTVL.

This clonotype has ten or more counts. The chain has TRBV13 and TRBJ2-7; tentative D call: TRBD2 (7 bases). Trimming pared 1 base from V and 5 bases from J, leaving 15 bases between. The CDR3 is 15 residues long. Germline V gene sequence: CDR1 PRHDT, CDR2 FYEKMQ (reference sequence). The DNA of the CDR3 is TGTGCCAGCAGCTTAGTCGGGGGGCGCACGGACGAGCAGTACTTC. Translation: CASSLVGGRTDEQYF.

The chain links TRBV11-2 to TRBJ2-7; D is possibly TRBD2 (6 bases). CDR3 size: 13 residues. Trimming shortened V by 0 bases and J by 7 bases, and 10 bases separated the two germline ends. Germline loops: CDR1 SGHAT, CDR2 FQNNGV. In DNA form, the CDR3 reads TGTGCCAGCAGCTTAGAATGGGCGGGGGAGCAGTACTTC. Its protein product is CASSLEWAGEQYF. Combining the CDR3 with reference TRBV11-2 and TRBJ2-7 gives the whole variable domain EAGVAQSPRYKIIEKRQSVAFWCNPISGHATLYWYQQILGQGPKLLIQFQNNGVVDDSQLPKDRFSAERLKGVDSTLKIQPAKLEDSAVYLCASSLEWAGEQYFGPGTRLTVT.

This clonotype was observed a handful of times. The chain links TRBV20-1 to TRBJ1-6; TRBD1 is a possible D gene (6 bases). Trimming removed 1 base at V and 7 bases at J, with 11 bases between. Germline CDR1 DFQATT, CDR2 SNEGSKA (reference sequence). The CDR3 contains 14 residues. CDR3: CSARGGPVNSPLHF. The CDR3 nucleotides are TGCAGTGCTAGAGGGGGGCCGGTAAATTCACCCCTCCACTTT.

The rearrangement joins TRBV19 to TRBJ2-2, with TRBD1 matching 8 bases. CDR1 is LNHDA and CDR2 is SQIVND in the germline V gene (reference sequence). The CDR3 is 16 residues long. Unmatched junction bases numbered 11, after V lost 5 bases and J lost 6 bases. Here the CDR3 DNA reads TGTGCCAGTAGTCCCCGACAGGGGCCCTCTCCCGGGGAGCTGTTTTTT. Amino acid sequence: CASSPRQGPSPGELFF.

This clonotype has ten or more counts. The V and J genes are TRBV6-1 and TRBJ1-4; D unresolved. There are 15 residues in the CDR3. Trimming took off 6 bases at V and 7 bases at J, with 18 bases between the two ends. Germline values: CDR1 MNHNS, CDR2 SASEGT. CDR3 nucleotide sequence: TGTGCCAGCAGAGACCCCCCCGTTGGAGGTGAAAAACTGTTTTTT. Translating it yields CASRDPPVGGEKLFF.

This clonotype was seen more than once but under ten times. CDR3 in amino acids: CASSQDDTSGNNEQFF. In DNA form, the CDR3 reads TGCGCCAGCAGCCAAGATGACACTAGCGGTAACAATGAGCAGTTCTTC. The chain combines TRBV4-3 with TRBJ2-1, with 8 bases identical to TRBD2. CDR3 length equals 16 residues. Looked up from germline, CDR1 is LGHNA and CDR2 is YSLEER. J gave up 5 bases and V 0 bases, and 6 bases lay outside the gene matches.

On this clonotype itself: One base away lies a much larger clone, so this may be a sequencing read error. This chain connects TRBV6-2 or TRBV6-3 to TRBJ1-1; 8 bases match TRBD1. The CDR3 consists of 14 residues. Germline CDR1 and CDR2: MNHEY and SVGEGT. The V segment lost 7 bases and the J segment 6 bases; nucleotides outside the gene matches: 10. CDR3 protein: CASTYRGRSAEAFF. CDR3 DNA sequence: TGTGCCAGCACCTACAGGGGGAGGAGCGCTGAAGCTTTCTTT.

In this sample, this clonotype turned up many times. The V and J genes are TRBV5-1 and TRBJ2-5; a weak D match, TRBD2 (5 bases). The CDR3 length is 13 residues. CDR1 is SGHRS and CDR2 is YFSETQ in the germline V gene. Trimming cost V 0 bases and J 6 bases, with 9 bases left between them. CDR3 amino acids: CASSLGGEKTQYF. In DNA, the CDR3 is TGCGCCAGCAGCTTGGGGGGAGAGAAGACCCAGTACTTC.

This rearrangement joins TRBV6-1 to TRBJ2-1, with TRBD1 identical over 8 bases. The CDR3 covers 15 residues. CDR1 MNHNS and CDR2 SASEGT come from the germline V gene. V lost 6 bases to trimming and J lost 3 bases; unmatched junction nucleotides: 7. Written as DNA, the CDR3 is TGTGCCAGCAGCCTTAACAGGGGGATCTACAATGAGCAGTTCTTC. Amino acid sequence: CASSLNRGIYNEQFF.

Only a few counts were recorded for this clonotype. This rearrangement joins TRBV7-8 to TRBJ2-3, with D tentatively TRBD2 (6 bases). V was pared by 4 bases and J by 1 base, with 9 bases between. This CDR3 contains 14 residues. CDR1 and CDR2 (germline): SGHVS, FQNEAQ. The CDR3 nucleotides are TGTGCCAGCAGCTGGGGACTTGGCACAGATACGCAGTATTTT. Encoded protein: CASSWGLGTDTQYF.

This clonotype was observed at least ten times. The chain carries TRBV11-2 and TRBJ1-2, with D uncertain. The V gene's germline CDR1 is SGHAT and CDR2 FQNNGV. The CDR3 totals 15 residues. The V end was cut by 1 base, the J end by 3 bases, with 12 bases between. The CDR3 sequence is CASSLGWGDDYGYTF. The CDR3 DNA sequence: TGTGCCAGCAGCTTAGGGTGGGGAGACGACTATGGCTACACCTTC.